Listed here are 3 T cell receptor beta chains from one sample, sequenced in a study of blood T cell repertoires in COVID-19. Some clones are missing from TCRdb's copy, which holds only in-frame ones; the method was immunoSEQ multiplex PCR. In the table there are just over 650,000 clones, just under 90% of which are singletons. Source material: peripheral blood. The receptors derive from a woman between 18 and 29 years old with acute or convalescent COVID-19.

The rearrangement links TRBV7-2 to TRBJ2-7; perhaps TRBD1 as D (5 bases). Germline V lookup: CDR1 SGHTA, CDR2 FQGNSA. This CDR3 region has 15 residues. V gave up 3 bases and J gave up 0 bases, with 12 bases separating them. The CDR3 loop is CASSFIWGSSYEQYF. The CDR3 DNA reads as TGTGCCAGCAGCTTTATTTGGGGCAGCTCCTACGAGCAGTACTTC.

The rearrangement joins TRBV5-1 to TRBJ2-7, with D possibly matching TRBD2 (6 bases). The CDR3 spans 14 residues. Trimming removed 2 bases at V and 0 bases at J, with 9 bases between. Germline values: CDR1 SGHRS, CDR2 YFSETQ. The CDR3 region is CASSFAGSSYEQYF. The CDR3 nucleotides read TGCGCCAGCAGCTTTGCGGGGAGCTCCTACGAGCAGTACTTC.

This rearrangement joins TRBV15 to TRBJ2-1; 10 nucleotides align to TRBD2. Germline V lookup: CDR1 LNHNV, CDR2 YYDKDF (reference sequence). CDR3 length: 19 amino acids. V was clipped by 0 bases and J by 8 bases; unmatched bases: 16. The CDR3 loop is CATSRDRSGGSHPMHEQFF. The CDR3, as DNA: TGTGCCACCAGCAGAGATCGTAGCGGGGGGTCCCACCCCATGCATGAGCAGTTCTTC. Full variable domain (outside the CDR3, taken from reference TRBV15 and TRBJ2-1): DAMVIQNPRYQVTQFGKPVTLSCSQTLNHNVMYWYQQKSSQAPKLLFHYYDKDFNNEADTPDNFQSRRPNTSFCFLDIRSPGLGDTAMYLCATSRDRSGGSHPMHEQFFGPGTRLTVL.